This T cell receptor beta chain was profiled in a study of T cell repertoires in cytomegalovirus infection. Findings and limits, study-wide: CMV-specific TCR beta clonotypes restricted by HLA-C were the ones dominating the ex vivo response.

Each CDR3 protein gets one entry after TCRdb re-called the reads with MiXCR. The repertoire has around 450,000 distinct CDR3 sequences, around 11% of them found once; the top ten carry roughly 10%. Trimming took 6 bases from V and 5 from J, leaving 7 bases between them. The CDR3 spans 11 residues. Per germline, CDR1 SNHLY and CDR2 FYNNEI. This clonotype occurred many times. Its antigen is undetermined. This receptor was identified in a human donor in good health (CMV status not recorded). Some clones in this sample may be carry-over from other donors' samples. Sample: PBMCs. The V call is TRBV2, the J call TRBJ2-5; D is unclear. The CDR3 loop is CASRYGETQYF. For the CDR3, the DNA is TGTGCCAGCAGATACGGCGAGACCCAGTACTTC.